A selection of T cell receptor beta chains follows, all from one sample in a study of shared clonotypes between healthy human individuals. TCRdb's table, derived via immunoSEQ multiplex PCR, lists solely in-frame clones and lacks some. Of roughly 2 million clones in the sample, roughly 95% were seen once. Input material: naive CD4+ T cells sorted from blood. The receptors stem from a young man in good health. Each CDR3 is given with its conserved first and last residue. A D gene is named only where the DNA matches it firmly. Clone size is given for some rows only: seen once, a few or many times, or a class if the clone is expanded.

cdr3_length,j_call,d_call,v_call,clone_size,cdr3_nt,cdr3_aa
15,TRBJ2-7,TRBD2,TRBV6-5,.,TGTGCCAGCAGACGAGGGACTAAGGCCGCCTACGAGCAGTACTTC,CASRRGTKAAYEQYF
16,TRBJ2-7,TRBD1,TRBV30,.,TGTGCCTGGAGTCTTTCTCGGACAGGGGGCAACTCTTGGCAGTACTTC,CAWSLSRTGGNSWQYF
15,TRBJ2-7,.,TRBV28,.,TGTGCCAGCAGTTTGGGGGTGGCGGGGGCGGACGAGCAGTACTTC,CASSLGVAGADEQYF
11,TRBJ1-1,.,TRBV2,.,TGTGCCAGCAGGGGGAACACTGAAGCTTTCTTT,CASRGNTEAFF
13,TRBJ2-3,.,TRBV5-1,.,TGCGCCAGCAGCTTGGTATGGGGCGATACGCAGTATTTT,CASSLVWGDTQYF
15,TRBJ2-3,TRBD1,TRBV11-2,.,TGTGCCAGCAGCCCCAGGACAGGCCAAACAGATACGCAGTATTTT,CASSPRTGQTDTQYF
13,TRBJ2-7,.,TRBV7-2,once,TGTGCCAGCAGCTCCGACTTAACCTACGAGCAGTACTTC,CASSSDLTYEQYF
17,TRBJ2-3,.,TRBV9,.,TGTGCCAGCAGCGTAGGTAACAGCCCAATAAACACAGATACGCAGTATTTT,CASSVGNSPINTDTQYF
13,TRBJ2-3,.,TRBV5-4,.,TGTGCCAGCAGCTCGACCGGCACAGATACGCAGTATTTT,CASSSTGTDTQYF
12,TRBJ2-7,.,TRBV11-2,.,TGTGCCAGCAGCTTAGGGTACAACGAGCAGTACTTC,CASSLGYNEQYF
13,TRBJ1-3,.,TRBV18,.,TGTGCCAGCTCACCGGGACCTGGAAACACCATATATTTT,CASSPGPGNTIYF
17,TRBJ2-5,TRBD2,TRBV7-8,.,TGTGCCAGCAGCCTAGAGGTCCTAGCGGGAGGCAGAGAGACCCAGTACTTC,CASSLEVLAGGRETQYF
14,TRBJ2-2,.,TRBV11-2,.,TGTGCCAGCAGCCTAGAGGGGGGAATCGGGGAGCTGTTTTTT,CASSLEGGIGELFF
16,TRBJ1-5,.,TRBV19,.,TGTGCCAGTAGTACTAACGGATGGGAGGGCAATCAGCCCCAGCATTTT,CASSTNGWEGNQPQHF
14,TRBJ2-4,.,TRBV7-9,.,TGTGCCAGCAGCCGCAGGGGGAGGGAAAACATTCAGTACTTC,CASSRRGRENIQYF
13,TRBJ2-3,.,TRBV10-3,.,TGTGCCATCAGTGAAACAGGGACAGATACGCAGTATTTT,CAISETGTDTQYF
13,TRBJ2-7,TRBD1,TRBV2,.,TGTGCCAGCAGCACAGGGGTCCCCTACGAGCAGTACTTC,CASSTGVPYEQYF
15,TRBJ1-6,.,TRBV6-5,.,TGTGCCAGCAGCCGCTCCGGGACCGGGGGTTCACCCCTCCACTTT,CASSRSGTGGSPLHF
14,TRBJ1-1,.,TRBV6-1,.,TGTGCCAGCAGTCTATCCGAGGGGGTCACTGAAGCTTTCTTT,CASSLSEGVTEAFF
15,TRBJ2-5,TRBD1,TRBV9,.,TGTGCCAGCAGCTTCCGGGACAGGGGACAAGAGACCCAGTACTTC,CASSFRDRGQETQYF
16,TRBJ2-7,TRBD2,TRBV7-2,.,TGTGCCAGCAGCATGACGGGACTACCGTTGCGTTACGAGCAGTACTTC,CASSMTGLPLRYEQYF
15,TRBJ2-7,.,TRBV4-2,.,TGTGCCAGCAGTCTAGCCACAGGGTACTCCTACGAGCAGTACTTC,CASSLATGYSYEQYF
16,TRBJ2-5,TRBD2,TRBV7-2,.,TGTGCCAGCAGCCGGACTAGCGGGATCACGGTGGAGACCCAGTACTTC,CASSRTSGITVETQYF
14,TRBJ2-5,.,TRBV6-1,.,TGTGCCAGCAGGAAGCCCGAGGGAGGTTTGAAGCAGTACTTC,CASRKPEGGLKQYF